This TCR beta chain was captured in a study of early T cells in non-severe SARS-CoV-2 infection. Across the study: Chains were not paired, and sequencing was done on bulk RNA from unsorted whole blood. Whole-study results and caveats: Lookups in VDJdb leaned toward anti-spike CD8 responses and missed private and CD4 specificities.

This clonotype was seen many times. The target antigen is unknown. Attachment of unique molecular identifiers was made to individual cDNA molecules. TCRdb ran MiXCR on the 5' RACE reads and lists one entry per CDR3 protein. The sample has some 29,000 distinct CDR3 sequences, roughly 5% seen once. Per germline, CDR1 LNHDA and CDR2 SQIVND (reference sequence). The CDR3 spans 15 residues. The V and J ends lost 9 bases and 4 bases, in that order; junction bases with no gene match: 13. The sequenced sample was whole blood. This sequence joins TRBV19 and TRBJ2-3, with 7 bases fitting TRBD1. The receptor comes from an adult who was a healthcare worker with PCR-confirmed SARS-CoV-2 infection or an uninfected control (not recorded which). CDR3 DNA sequence: TGTGCCAGCAACGGGGTACAGGGGCTGGCAGATACGCAGTATTTT. This sequence encodes CASNGVQGLADTQYF.